The clone carrying this T cell receptor (beta chain) was seen more than once but under ten times. The data derive from a study of blood T cell repertoires in COVID-19. On the study more broadly: Samples taken during acute and convalescent COVID-19 were collected in the United States, Italy and Spain.

As handled by the study authors: The assay estimated nucleated cells by amplifying reference gene primers. TCRdb's copy holds only in-frame clones and misses some; the assay was immunoSEQ multiplex PCR. V and J calls and clone size are as listed in that table; D and trimming were resolved from the DNA. Here the sample spans under 450,000 clones, approximately 84% being singletons. Self-reported history from a screening survey and questionnaire set each donor's cohort. Donors in Cohort 3 who had recovered were those with two negative PCRs, healthcare professional clearance, or resolution of their symptoms. After removal of 6 bases from V and 0 bases from J, the junction contained 5 bases not matched to a gene. This CDR3 has 15 residues. The germline V gene has CDR1 MDHEN and CDR2 SYDVKM.

The gene calls are TRBV28 and TRBJ1-5; 7 bases are shared with TRBD1. The TCR was taken from a woman aged 30 to 39 who had recovered from COVID-19. The sequenced sample consisted of PBMCs or T cells enriched from blood (not recorded which). CDR3 sequence (DNA): TGTGCCAGCAGACGACAGGGCCCTAGCAATCAGCCCCAGCATTTT. Its protein product is CASRRQGPSNQPQHF.